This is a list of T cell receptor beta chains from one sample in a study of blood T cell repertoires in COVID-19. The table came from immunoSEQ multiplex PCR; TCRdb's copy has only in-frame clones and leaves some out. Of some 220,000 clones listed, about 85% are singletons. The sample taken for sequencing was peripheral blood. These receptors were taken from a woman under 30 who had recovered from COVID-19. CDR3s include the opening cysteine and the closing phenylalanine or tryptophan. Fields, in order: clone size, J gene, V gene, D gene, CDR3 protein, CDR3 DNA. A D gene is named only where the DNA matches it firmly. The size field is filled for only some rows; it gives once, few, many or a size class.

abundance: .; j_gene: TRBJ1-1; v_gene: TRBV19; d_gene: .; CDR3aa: CASKWGQLMNTEAFF; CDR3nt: TGTGCCAGTAAATGGGGGCAATTGATGAACACTGAAGCTTTCTTT
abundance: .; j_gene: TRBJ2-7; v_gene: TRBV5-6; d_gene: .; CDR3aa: CASSAGQFYEQYF; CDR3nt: TGTGCCAGCAGCGCGGGACAGTTCTACGAGCAGTACTTC
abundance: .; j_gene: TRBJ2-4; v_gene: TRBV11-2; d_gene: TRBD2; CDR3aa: CASSTSGEGNIQYF; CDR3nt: TGTGCCAGCAGCACAAGCGGGGAGGGTAACATTCAGTACTTC
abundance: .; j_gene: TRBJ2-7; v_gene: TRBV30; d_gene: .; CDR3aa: CAWSVLGTGVYEQYF; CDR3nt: TGTGCCTGGAGTGTACTCGGCACAGGAGTCTACGAGCAGTACTTC
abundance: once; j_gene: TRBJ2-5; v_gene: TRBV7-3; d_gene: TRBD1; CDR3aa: CATIGGQRRETQYF; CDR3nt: TGTGCCACCATAGGGGGCCAGCGAAGAGAGACCCAGTACTTC
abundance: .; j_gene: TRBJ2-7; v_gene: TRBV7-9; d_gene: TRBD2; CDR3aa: CASSPRTSGPNEQYF; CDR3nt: TGTGCCAGCAGCCCAAGGACTAGTGGGCCAAACGAGCAGTACTTC
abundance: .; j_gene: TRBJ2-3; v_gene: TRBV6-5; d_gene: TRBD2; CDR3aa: CASSYVAAGDTQYF; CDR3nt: TGTGCCAGCAGTTACGTCGCAGCGGGGGATACGCAGTATTTT
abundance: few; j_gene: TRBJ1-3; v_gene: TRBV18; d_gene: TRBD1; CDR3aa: CASSPWQGEGGNTIYF; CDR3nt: TGTGCCAGCTCACCGTGGCAGGGGGAAGGAGGAAACACCATATATTTT
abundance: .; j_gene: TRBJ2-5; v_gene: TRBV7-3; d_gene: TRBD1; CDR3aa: CASSETGGGRETQYF; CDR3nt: TGTGCCAGCAGCGAGACAGGGGGAGGGAGAGAGACCCAGTACTTC
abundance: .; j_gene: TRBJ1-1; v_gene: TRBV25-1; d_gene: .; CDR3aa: CASSDQQGRGAEAFF; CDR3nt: TGTGCCAGCAGTGACCAACAGGGTAGGGGTGCTGAAGCTTTCTTT
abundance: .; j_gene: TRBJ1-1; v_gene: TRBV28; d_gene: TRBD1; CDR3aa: CASTYVDRVTEAFF; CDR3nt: TGTGCCAGCACTTATGTGGACAGGGTCACTGAAGCTTTCTTT
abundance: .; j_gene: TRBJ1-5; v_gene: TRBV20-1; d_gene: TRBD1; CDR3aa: CSASDSGTGGSQPQHF; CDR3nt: TGCAGTGCTAGTGACTCCGGGACAGGGGGCTCTCAGCCCCAGCATTTT
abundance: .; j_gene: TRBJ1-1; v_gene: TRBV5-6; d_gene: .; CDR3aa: CASSVEWNTEAFF; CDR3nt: TGTGCCAGCAGCGTTGAGTGGAACACTGAAGCTTTCTTT
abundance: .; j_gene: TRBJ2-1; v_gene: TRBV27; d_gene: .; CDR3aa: CASSDIYNEQFF; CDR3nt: TGTGCCAGCTCGGACATATACAATGAGCAGTTCTTC
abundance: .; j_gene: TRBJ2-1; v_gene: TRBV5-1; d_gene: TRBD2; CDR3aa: CASSVSSGGAHYNEQFF; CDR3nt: TGCGCCAGCAGCGTATCTAGCGGGGGAGCCCATTACAATGAGCAGTTCTTC
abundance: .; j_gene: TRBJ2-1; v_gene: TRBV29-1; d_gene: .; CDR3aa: CSVAFREQFF; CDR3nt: TGCAGCGTTGCTTTTCGTGAGCAGTTCTTC
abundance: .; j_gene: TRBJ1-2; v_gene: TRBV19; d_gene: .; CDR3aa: CASSISPNYGYTF; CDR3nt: TGTGCCAGTAGTATTTCTCCCAACTATGGCTACACCTTC
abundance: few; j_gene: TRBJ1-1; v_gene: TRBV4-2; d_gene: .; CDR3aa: CASSQDLGGNTEAFF; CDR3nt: TGTGCCAGCAGCCAAGATCTTGGGGGGAATACTGAAGCTTTCTTT
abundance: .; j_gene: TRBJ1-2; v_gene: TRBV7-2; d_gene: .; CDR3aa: CASSLVGSADSNYGYTF; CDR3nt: TGTGCCAGCAGCTTAGTAGGGAGTGCAGATTCTAACTATGGCTACACCTTC
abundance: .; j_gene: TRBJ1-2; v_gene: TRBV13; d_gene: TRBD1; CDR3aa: CASSLGQGANYGYTF; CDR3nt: TGTGCCAGCAGCTTAGGGCAGGGGGCTAACTATGGCTACACCTTC
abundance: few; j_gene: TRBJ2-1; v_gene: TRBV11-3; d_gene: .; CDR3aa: CASSSRLGGSYNEQFF; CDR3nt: TGTGCCAGCAGCTCCAGACTCGGCGGCTCCTACAATGAGCAGTTCTTC
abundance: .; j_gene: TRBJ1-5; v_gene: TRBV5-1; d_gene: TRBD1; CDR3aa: CASSSTGDSGQPQHF; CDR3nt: TGCGCCAGCAGCTCCACAGGGGATTCGGGTCAGCCCCAGCATTTT
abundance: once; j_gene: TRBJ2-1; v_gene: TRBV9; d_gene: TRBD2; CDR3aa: CASSGPLNGLAGGNEQFF; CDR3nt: TGTGCCAGCAGCGGCCCATTAAACGGACTAGCGGGAGGTAATGAGCAGTTCTTC
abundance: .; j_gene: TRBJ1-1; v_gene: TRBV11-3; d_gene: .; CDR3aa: CASAGRGDTEAFF; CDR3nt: TGTGCCAGCGCTGGACGGGGGGACACTGAAGCTTTCTTT
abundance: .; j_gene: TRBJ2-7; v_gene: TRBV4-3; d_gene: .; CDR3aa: CASSQTQGGRSYEQYF; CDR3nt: TGCGCCAGCAGCCAAACCCAGGGGGGACGCTCCTACGAGCAGTACTTC
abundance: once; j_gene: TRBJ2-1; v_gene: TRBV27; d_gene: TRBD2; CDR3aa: CASSALAGDFEQFF; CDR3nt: TGTGCCAGCAGTGCCCTAGCGGGAGATTTTGAGCAGTTCTTC
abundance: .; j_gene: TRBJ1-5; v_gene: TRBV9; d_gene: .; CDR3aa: CASSGGVAGGNQPQHF; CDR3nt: TGTGCCAGCAGCGGAGGCGTGGCAGGGGGCAATCAGCCCCAGCATTTT
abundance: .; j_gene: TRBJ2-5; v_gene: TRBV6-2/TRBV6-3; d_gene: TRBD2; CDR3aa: CASIPSGGGETQYF; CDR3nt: TGTGCCAGCATCCCGTCCGGCGGGGGAGAGACCCAGTACTTC
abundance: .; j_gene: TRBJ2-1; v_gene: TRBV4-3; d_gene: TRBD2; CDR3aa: CASSQDRLAGYNEQFF; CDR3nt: TGCGCCAGCAGCCAAGATCGGCTAGCGGGTTACAATGAGCAGTTCTTC
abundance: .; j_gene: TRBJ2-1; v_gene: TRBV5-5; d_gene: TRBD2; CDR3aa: CASSFHVTSGWGSSYNEQFF; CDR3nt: TGTGCCAGCAGCTTCCACGTGACTAGCGGGTGGGGCAGCTCCTACAATGAGCAGTTCTTC
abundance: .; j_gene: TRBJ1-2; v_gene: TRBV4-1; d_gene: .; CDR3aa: CASSQEILLTLELTLSGYTF; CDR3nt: TGCGCCAGCAGCCAAGAAATTTTGTTGACCTTGGAGTTGACTCTAAGCGGCTACACCTTC
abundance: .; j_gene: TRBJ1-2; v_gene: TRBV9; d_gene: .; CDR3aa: CASSGVTGNGYTF; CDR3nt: TGTGCCAGCAGCGGGGTTACAGGGAATGGCTACACCTTC
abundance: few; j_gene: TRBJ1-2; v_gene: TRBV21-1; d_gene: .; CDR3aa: CASSKGDSSINYGYTF; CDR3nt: TGTGCCAGCAGCAAAGGGGACAGTTCGATTAACTATGGCTACACCTTC
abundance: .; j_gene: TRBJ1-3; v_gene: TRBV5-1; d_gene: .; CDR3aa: CASSLRTASGNTIYF; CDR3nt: TGCGCCAGCAGCTTGAGGACAGCCTCTGGAAACACCATATATTTT
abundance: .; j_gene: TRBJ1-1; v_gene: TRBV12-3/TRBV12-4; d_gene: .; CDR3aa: CASSLIGHSEAFF; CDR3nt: TGTGCCAGCAGTTTAATCGGACACTCTGAAGCTTTCTTT
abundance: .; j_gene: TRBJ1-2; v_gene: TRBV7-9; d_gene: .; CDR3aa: CASSLSSGAPNYGYTF; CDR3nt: TGTGCCAGCAGCTTAAGCTCAGGGGCCCCCAACTATGGCTACACCTTC
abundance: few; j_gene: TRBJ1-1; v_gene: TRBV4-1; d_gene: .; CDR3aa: CASSQGPWTNTEAFF; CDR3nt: TGCGCCAGCAGCCAAGGGCCATGGACAAACACTGAAGCTTTCTTT